This T cell receptor beta chain was sequenced during a study of neurological immune-mediated disorders. Study-wide results and caveats: Expanded clones shared no identical CDR3 amino acid sequences across subjects, which suggested private TCR-beta repertoires in all groups.

With 10-nucleotide random UMIs, 5'RACE was used to make the cDNA. TCRdb re-called the 5' RACE reads through MiXCR, storing one row per CDR3 protein. The sample has approximately 77,000 distinct CDR3 sequences, approximately 9.4% seen once; the top ten hold about 1.7%. Germline-derived CDR1 and CDR2 are SGHVS and FQNEAQ. CDR3 size: 16 residues. V lost 2 bases to trimming and J lost 3 bases; unmatched junction nucleotides: 6. This clonotype was seen ten or more times. The antigen is not known. The chain employs TRBV7-8 and TRBJ2-2, with 7 bases lining up with TRBD1. The sequencing sample was made of PBMCs. This sequence originates from a man aged 45-60 years in good health. The CDR3 protein is CASSLRGPGDTGELFF. The CDR3 nucleotides are TGTGCCAGCAGCTTAAGGGGGCCAGGGGACACCGGGGAGCTGTTTTTT.